What follows describes a single T cell receptor beta chain. This clonotype was recorded a few times. The target of this receptor is not known. One base away there is no much larger clone; base qualities are not given. The library was prepared using 5' RACE. Sequencing instrument: Illumina HiSeq 2500. A second roughly 6 to 12 cycle PCR used a sample-barcoded 5' primer and a J-beta primer mix. Each TCR beta cDNA molecule received a unique molecular identifier from a template-switch 5' adaptor carrying 12 random nucleotides. At least 2.5 million CDR3-containing paired-end reads were obtained from each sample. First-strand cDNA was synthesized from all RNA with the Mint cDNA synthesis kit, primed by a TRBC-specific oligonucleotide. All cDNA was treated with uracil-DNA glycosylase and then went through a first 18-cycle PCR with the universal primers M1SS and BC2_uni_R. Regarding the original processing steps: For normalization, 1 million high-quality reads, each with a distinct molecular identifier, were randomly selected from each sample. Instead of being binned into consensus sequences, reads with shared molecular identifiers were discarded. MiTCR, with a Q25 quality threshold and the strictest error-elimination algorithm, was used for CDR3 identification, clonotype clustering and error correction. A nonparametric unseen species model with Euler transformation was used to estimate a lower bound on total TCR beta diversity. TCRdb passed the public sequencing reads through fastp at Q25 and MiXCR, retaining productive beta sequences. Identical CDR3 protein sequences are pooled into one entry, listed with their most common genes and DNA. These V and J calls originate from TCRdb's pipeline instead of the authors' own analysis. The sample table holds about a million distinct CDR3 sequences, of which roughly half were seen once. In total, the top ten clones hold around a fifth of the sample.

Systemically healthy Caucasian individuals from Russia, about 38 in total and aged about 6 to 100 years, were included as donors. Each donor gave roughly 9 milliliters of peripheral blood, drawn into EDTA-treated Vacutainer tubes. Ficoll-Paque density-gradient centrifugation was used to isolate PBMCs, with at least 6.5 million per sample. Total RNA was extracted from PBMCs with Trizol reagent, with at least 5.5 micrograms obtained per sample. For every donor, flow cytometry on a PBMC aliquot measured the percentage of naive CD45RAhigh/CD27high T cells. These data come from a study of blood T cells in healthy people across ages (dated by TCRdb to between 2014 and 2016). Regarding the study in general: In model experiments, roughly one uniquely barcoded TCR beta cDNA molecule per two T cells was captured by template switching. Four age groups were formed from the donors: young (average 16 years), middle-aged (around 40), aged (roughly 56) and long-lived (approximately 78). For two donors (one aged 18 to 30 and one aged 80 or older), the study analyzed two additional independent replicas of 1 million unique cDNA reads from the same blood draw. To avoid experimental bias, donors of different ages were spread randomly across the sequencing lanes. Using deep sequencing normalized with unique cDNA molecular identifiers, the study measured how TCR beta repertoire diversity changes with age.

CDR1 ENHRY and CDR2 SYGVKD are derived from the germline V gene. The CDR3 spans 13 residues, from the cysteine through the phenylalanine. Only CDR3 DNA is held: 39 bases, read in frame from base 1. V drops 10 bases and J drops 4 bases, leaving 15 bases in between. On the study overall, not on this receptor specifically: The CMV infection status of donors was not known, potentially confounding age-related changes in expanded clonotypes. The percentage of naive T cells measured by flow cytometry correlated strongly with observed TCR beta diversity. Compared with the aged group, the long-lived group had more naive CD4+ T cells, fewer expanded clones and increased TCR diversity, suggesting age selection. Observed TCR beta diversity per million T cells fell roughly linearly with age, and a significant reduction was already apparent by age roughly 40. Estimates of total diversity from one million sequenced T cells were regarded as lower bounds and underestimates. Conclusive comparison of naive and antigen-experienced compartments was prevented by the profiling of bulk unsorted PBMCs.

This receptor was taken from a woman in her sixties or seventies in good health. Sequenced input: blood. The chain couples TRBV10-3 to TRBJ2-3; a weak D assignment points to TRBD2 (5 bases agree). The CDR3 protein sequence reads: CATRALDPDTQYF. The bases are TGTGCCACGCGGGCCTTAGACCCAGATACGCAGTATTTT.